One and the same sample provided the 27 T cell receptor beta chains below, sequenced in a study of PD-L1 blockade in urothelial cancer. Data came from immunoSEQ multiplex PCR; TCRdb stores just in-frame clones and leaves some out. The table has around 100,000 clones, roughly 84% seen once; the top ten hold 2% to 3%. The specimen comprised PBMCs, sampled around atezolizumab (anti-PD-L1) treatment. These receptors were obtained from a man aged 50-59 years with urothelial cancer.

This clone showed up just a few times. The chain links TRBV30 to TRBJ1-2; TRBD1 agrees at 7 bases. The CDR3 runs to 13 residues. V shed 8 bases, J shed 2 bases, and the junction held 8 bases outside the gene matches. Per germline, CDR1 GTSNPN and CDR2 SVGIG (reference sequence). The CDR3 here is CAGDSYLNYGYTF. The DNA of the CDR3 is TGTGCCGGGGACAGCTATCTCAACTATGGCTACACCTTC.

This clone was counted a single time. The V and J genes are TRBV27 and TRBJ2-7; 8 bases are a match to TRBD1. The CDR3 sequence is 14 residues long. With V trimmed by 4 bases and J by 6 bases, 8 bases remained unmatched. Per germline, CDR1 MNHEY and CDR2 SMNVEV (reference sequence). CDR3: CASSSWTGQSEQYF. Written as DNA, the CDR3 is TGTGCCAGCAGTTCCTGGACAGGGCAATCCGAGCAGTACTTC.

The chain uses TRBV7-2 and TRBJ1-6, with D maybe TRBD1 (5 bases). CDR3 length equals 17 residues. V lost 1 base to trimming and J lost 5 bases, with 15 bases between them. Germline V gene sequence: CDR1 SGHTA, CDR2 FQGNSA. The CDR3 loop reads CASSLVGLTVDNSPLHF. CDR3 nucleotides: TGTGCCAGCAGCTTAGTAGGTTTGACAGTTGATAATTCACCCCTCCACTTT.

This clone has a single count. This chain joins TRBV27 and TRBJ2-3; 11 bases agree with TRBD2. This CDR3 spans 17 amino acids. CDR1 and CDR2 from the germline V gene are MNHEY and SMNVEV (reference sequence). Trimming at V came to 4 bases and at J to 3 bases, leaving 9 bases not matched to a gene. The CDR3: CASSSPGTSGKTDTQYF. CDR3 DNA: TGTGCCAGCAGTTCGCCGGGGACTAGCGGAAAAACAGATACGCAGTATTTT.

The chain recombines TRBV19 with TRBJ2-6, with 7 bases aligning to TRBD1. V lost 4 bases and J lost 2; bases outside the gene matches: 2. CDR1 is LNHDA, CDR2 SQIVND, per germline (reference sequence). This CDR3 has 15 residues. As DNA, the CDR3 is TGTGCCAGTAGTACCGACAGGGCTGGGGCCAACGTCCTGACTTTC. Protein product: CASSTDRAGANVLTF.

The chain couples TRBV4-1 to TRBJ2-7; perhaps TRBD2 as D (5 bases). Trimming removed 5 bases at V and 3 bases at J, with 14 bases between. The CDR3 covers 14 residues. In germline, CDR1 is MGHRA, CDR2 YSYEKL. For the CDR3, the DNA is TGCGCCAGCAGCTTGGGAGTGATAAACTACGAGCAGTACTTC. As protein: CASSLGVINYEQYF.

This clone has only one observation. The chain links TRBV5-1 to TRBJ1-2; D is undetermined. In germline, CDR1 is SGHRS, CDR2 YFSETQ. The CDR3 totals 12 residues. V lost 0 bases and J 3 bases, leaving 3 bases between the germline ends. The CDR3 bases are TGCGCCAGCAGCTTGGCCGACTATGGCTACACCTTC. Protein sequence: CASSLADYGYTF.

This rearrangement joins TRBV11-2 to TRBJ2-1, with a weak D call TRBD2 (5 bases). The CDR3 covers 17 residues. V lost 1 base to trimming and J lost 2 bases, with 15 bases between them. Germline values: CDR1 SGHAT, CDR2 FQNNGV. The CDR3 DNA reads TGTGCCAGCAGCTTAGTAGTCAGCGGACCGGCCTACAATGAGCAGTTCTTC. This codes for CASSLVVSGPAYNEQFF. The full variable domain, in which reference TRBV11-2 and TRBJ2-1 provide the parts outside the CDR3, is EAGVAQSPRYKIIEKRQSVAFWCNPISGHATLYWYQQILGQGPKLLIQFQNNGVVDDSQLPKDRFSAERLKGVDSTLKIQPAKLEDSAVYLCASSLVVSGPAYNEQFFGPGTRLTVL.

The V gene is TRBV27, the J gene TRBJ1-3; D gene uncertain. CDR1 and CDR2 (germline): MNHEY, SMNVEV (reference sequence). The CDR3 totals 16 residues. Deletions cut 5 bases from V and 2 bases from J, with 16 bases between. The CDR3 sequence is CASSPNIGHTGNTIYF. CDR3 nucleotide sequence: TGTGCCAGCAGTCCAAACATTGGGCACACTGGAAACACCATATATTTT.

The genes are TRBV7-9 and TRBJ2-5; 7 nucleotides line up with TRBD1. This CDR3 has 15 amino acids. From germline, CDR1 is SEHNR and CDR2 FQNEAQ (reference sequence). Trimming cost V 5 bases and J 3 bases; bases outside gene matches: 9. The CDR3, as DNA: TGTGCCAGCAGCCAAGGCGGCCAGGGGGAAGAGACCCAGTACTTC. Its protein is CASSQGGQGEETQYF.

This clone was picked up one time. This chain connects TRBV14 to TRBJ2-1; D is perhaps TRBD2 (6 bases). The CDR3 spans 16 residues. V shed 4 bases and J shed 6 bases, with 19 bases lying between them. In germline, CDR1 is SGHDN, CDR2 FVKESK. The CDR3 is CASSPPGGRIANEQFF. The CDR3 DNA is TGTGCCAGCAGCCCCCCTGGGGGGAGGATAGCCAATGAGCAGTTCTTC.

In this sample, this clone turned up a few times. J is TRBJ1-2 and V is TRBV7-3, with D perhaps matching TRBD1 (5 bases). Germline V gene sequence: CDR1 SGHTA, CDR2 FQGTGA. The ends were cut back, 5 bases at V and 3 bases at J, with 10 bases in the middle. CDR3 length equals 13 residues. The chain's CDR3 is CASSPGQHYGYTF. The CDR3 nucleotides read TGTGCCAGCAGCCCAGGGCAACACTATGGCTACACCTTC. Full variable domain (missing parts from reference TRBV7-3 and TRBJ1-2): GAGVSQTPSNKVTEKGKYVELRCDPISGHTALYWYRQSLGQGPEFLIYFQGTGAADDSGLPNDRFFAVRPEGSVSTLKIQRTERGDSAVYLCASSPGQHYGYTFGSGTRLTVV.

The chain links TRBV6-1 to TRBJ2-1; D not certain. V was cut by 4 bases and J by 6 bases, with 13 bases left in between. The CDR3 covers 14 residues. The germline V gene encodes CDR1 MNHNS and CDR2 SASEGT. This CDR3 reads CASSVNSPGNEQFF. CDR3 in DNA: TGTGCCAGCAGTGTCAATTCTCCGGGCAATGAGCAGTTCTTC.

The chain carries TRBV6-1 and TRBJ2-3, with D possibly being TRBD2 (5 bases). V was cut by 3 bases and J by 4 bases, with 11 bases left in between. The length of the CDR3 is 14 residues. Germline V lookup: CDR1 MNHNS, CDR2 SASEGT. Written as DNA, the CDR3 is TGTGCCAGCAGTGACGGTCCGGGGTCAGATACGCAGTATTTT. It yields the protein CASSDGPGSDTQYF.

The CDR3, as DNA: TGTGCCAGCAGTTTATATTCAGGGCAGAGCTATGGCTACACCTTC. It yields the protein CASSLYSGQSYGYTF. The chain employs TRBV27 and TRBJ1-2, with D perhaps TRBD1 (5 bases). The germline V gene encodes CDR1 MNHEY and CDR2 SMNVEV (reference sequence). The CDR3 sequence is 15 residues long. With 1 base removed from V and 4 bases from J, the gap between germline ends came to 13 bases.

V gene TRBV6-1 combines with J gene TRBJ2-3; 11 positions agree with TRBD2. CDR1 and CDR2 from the germline V gene are MNHNS and SASEGT. This CDR3 has 17 residues. The trim removed 4 bases at V and 0 bases at J, leaving 6 bases unmatched. This chain's CDR3 is CASSASGRIRSTDTQYF. The CDR3, as DNA: TGTGCCAGCAGTGCTAGCGGGAGGATCCGAAGCACAGATACGCAGTATTTT.

J is TRBJ2-7 and V is TRBV27; the D gene is possibly TRBD2 (5 bases). The germline V and J ends were trimmed by 4 bases and 2 bases, with 15 bases remaining between them. CDR1 and CDR2 (germline): MNHEY, SMNVEV (reference sequence). This CDR3 is 15 amino acids long. This chain's CDR3 is CASSSLGSGAYEQYF. DNA for the CDR3: TGTGCCAGCAGTTCCCTTGGGTCCGGGGCCTACGAGCAGTACTTC.

The gene calls are TRBV28 and TRBJ1-2, with D possibly TRBD1 on 6 matching bases. Germline CDR1 and CDR2: MDHEN and SYDVKM. This CDR3 is 15 amino acids long. Trimming cost V 6 bases and J 4 bases, with 18 bases left between them. CDR3 bases: TGTGCCAGCAGGGTCCTTCAGGGGAGGGGCTATGGCTACACCTTC. It encodes CASRVLQGRGYGYTF.

V and J are TRBV5-1 and TRBJ2-1, with 7 positions matching TRBD1. V shed 4 bases, J shed 9 bases, and the junction held 10 bases outside the gene matches. CDR1 and CDR2 from the germline V gene are SGHRS and YFSETQ. The CDR3 is 14 residues long. The CDR3 region is CASSREGAAGEQFF. The DNA of the CDR3 is TGCGCCAGCAGCCGAGAGGGGGCCGCGGGTGAGCAGTTCTTC.

The chain couples TRBV19 to TRBJ1-5, with D perhaps matching TRBD1 (5 bases). CDR3 length equals 16 residues. Germline CDR1 and CDR2: LNHDA and SQIVND (reference sequence). Trimming shortened V by 5 bases and J by 0 bases, and 14 bases separated the two germline ends. As DNA, the CDR3 is TGTGCCAGTAGTGTCCCGGGGGGTTATAGCAATCAGCCCCAGCATTTT. Translation gives CASSVPGGYSNQPQHF.

This clone was counted once. The V gene is TRBV5-1, the J gene TRBJ2-5, with D tentatively TRBD1 (6 bases). The CDR3 loop spans 12 amino acids. V lost 8 bases and J lost 5, with 13 bases in between. CDR1 and CDR2 from the germline V gene are SGHRS and YFSETQ. The CDR3 loop reads CASHRDRETQYF. CDR3 nucleotides: TGCGCCAGTCACAGGGATCGGGAGACCCAGTACTTC.

The chain carries TRBV4-2 and TRBJ2-1; 8 bases fit TRBD2. CDR3 length: 14 amino acids. Germline V CDR1 and CDR2: LGHNA, YNFKEQ. V was pared by 8 bases and J by 8 bases, with 11 bases of the junction left unmatched. CDR3 protein: CASRASGRGDEQFF. The CDR3, as DNA: TGTGCCAGCCGGGCCAGCGGGAGAGGCGATGAGCAGTTCTTC.

This chain joins TRBV5-1 and TRBJ2-3; D perhaps matches TRBD2 (6 bases). The CDR3 totals 14 residues. Deletions cut 4 bases from V and 2 bases from J, with 11 bases between. Germline CDR1 SGHRS, CDR2 YFSETQ. The CDR3 loop is CASSGGTHTDTQYF. In nucleotides, the CDR3 is TGCGCCAGCAGCGGAGGGACTCACACAGATACGCAGTATTTT.

J is TRBJ2-7 and V is TRBV11-2; maybe TRBD1 (5 bases). The length of the CDR3 is 14 residues. V was cut by 1 base and J by 0 bases, with 7 bases left in between. Germline values: CDR1 SGHAT, CDR2 FQNNGV. The CDR3: CASSLATGSYEQYF. The CDR3 nucleotides are TGTGCCAGCAGCTTAGCAACAGGCTCCTACGAGCAGTACTTC.

This clone was observed a handful of times. This chain links TRBV7-8 with TRBJ1-3; D unresolved. Trimming left V 0 bases short and J 0 bases short, with 9 bases between. The CDR3 loop spans 16 amino acids. Germline V gives CDR1 SGHVS, CDR2 FQNEAQ. CDR3 sequence: CASSLASAGSGNTIYF. CDR3 bases: TGTGCCAGCAGCTTAGCGTCTGCAGGCTCTGGAAACACCATATATTTT.

The chain employs TRBV23-1 and TRBJ1-1; weak D call: TRBD1 (5 bases). TRBV23-1 is an open reading frame, and its role is uncertain. The CDR3 totals 14 residues. The germline V and J ends were trimmed by 0 bases and 7 bases, with 12 bases remaining between them. CDR3 sequence reads: CASSQSRDYLEAFF. The CDR3 nucleotides are TGCGCCAGCAGTCAATCGAGGGACTACCTTGAAGCTTTCTTT.

The chain combines TRBV19 with TRBJ2-7, with unresolved D. The length of the CDR3 is 13 residues. V lost 3 bases and J lost 0, with 6 bases in between. CDR1 and CDR2 from the germline V gene are LNHDA and SQIVND (reference sequence). The CDR3 protein is CASSIRYSYEQYF. The DNA of the CDR3 is TGTGCCAGTAGTATCCGGTACTCCTACGAGCAGTACTTC.